These 3 T cell receptor beta chains share one sample of origin, sequenced in a study of cytomegalovirus exposure and HLA in healthy donors. PCR primers comprised 60 Vbeta and 13 Jbeta primers. Produced via immunoSEQ multiplex PCR; TCRdb's table is partial and in-frame only. In the table there are about 110,000 clones, around three quarters of which are singletons. Sequenced: PBMCs. Receptors originate from a male donor in good health and CMV-seronegative.

V gene TRBV7-9 combines with J gene TRBJ2-1; 10 bases agree with TRBD2. J gave up 8 bases and V 6 bases, and 10 bases lay outside the gene matches. From germline, CDR1 is SEHNR and CDR2 FQNEAQ (reference sequence). CDR3 length: 15 residues. The CDR3 region has the DNA TGTGCCAGCAGTCCAGCTAGCGGGAGAGGAGATGAGCAGTTCTTC. Protein: CASSPASGRGDEQFF.

This clone was recorded once. The chain joins TRBV7-2 to TRBJ1-2; D might be TRBD1 (6 bases). Trimming took 2 bases from V and 9 from J, leaving 16 bases between them. Looked up from germline, CDR1 is SGHTA and CDR2 is FQGNSA. This CDR3 is 14 amino acids long. CDR3 residues: CASSLSRQGQSYTF. CDR3 bases: TGTGCCAGCAGCTTAAGTCGGCAGGGACAAAGCTACACCTTC.

This chain joins TRBV7-9 and TRBJ2-6; D gene uncertain. Germline CDR1 and CDR2: SEHNR and FQNEAQ (reference sequence). The CDR3 has 19 residues. V was pared by 1 base and J by 1 base, with 17 bases between. The CDR3 DNA reads as TGTGCCAGCAGCTTAGTTCTTCAGGAAAAAGATTCTGGGGCCAACGTCCTGACTTTC. Protein: CASSLVLQEKDSGANVLTF.